The T cell receptor beta chain described here comes from a study of cytomegalovirus exposure and HLA in healthy donors. Study information: Out of 150 million to 200 million T cells, an earlier analysis found some 120 million unique TCR beta sequences in total. Study-wide points: TCR beta sequences reportedly predicted the HLA-A and HLA-B alleles of most subjects accurately. The classifier reportedly diagnosed cytomegalovirus status with high specificity and sensitivity.

Turning to this clone: Its antigen is not known.

Despite likely unrecorded immune exposures, the donors were nominally healthy at the time of sampling. Primers included in the PCR were 60 Vbeta and 13 Jbeta primers. Data came from immunoSEQ multiplex PCR; TCRdb stores just in-frame clones and leaves some out. Seen here are 150,000 to 200,000 clones, approximately 75% observed once, and the top ten hold less than 2%. V lost 0 bases to trimming and J lost 0 bases, with 13 bases between them. The germline gives CDR1 SGDLS, CDR2 YYNGEE. The CDR3 is made up of 17 amino acids. The sequencing sample was made of PBMCs. This sequence was found in a woman between 18 and 29 years old in good health and CMV-seronegative. The genes are TRBV9 and TRBJ2-1, with D perhaps TRBD2 (6 bases). The CDR3 sequence is CASSVGGGGSSYNEQFF. The CDR3 DNA sequence: TGTGCCAGCAGCGTAGGTGGAGGAGGGAGCTCCTACAATGAGCAGTTCTTC. Full variable domain (outside the CDR3, taken from reference TRBV9 and TRBJ2-1): DSGVTQTPKHLITATGQRVTLRCSPRSGDLSVYWYQQSLDQGLQFLIQYYNGEERAKGNILERFSAQQFPDLHSELNLSSLELGDSALYFCASSVGGGGSSYNEQFFGPGTRLTVL.